Sequencing of this T cell receptor (beta chain) was carried out in a study of OX40 agonist ivuxolimab in advanced cancers. About the study: Three patients showed partial responses: one hepatocellular carcinoma and two cutaneous melanoma cases.

V dropped 6 bases and J dropped 1; count of bases not matched to a gene: 1. The CDR3 is 12 residues long. Germline values: CDR1 SQVTM, CDR2 ANQGSEA. The assay was immunoSEQ multiplex PCR, and TCRdb's table has in-frame clones only and misses some. The sample holds some 34,000 clones, 84% seen once. Overall study results and limits: In CD8+ T cells, expanded clones were on average more numerous than in CD4+. What antigens the expanded peripheral T cells recognized was never established. Partial responders treated at 0.1-3.0 mg/kg exhibited clonal expansion among the lowest measured.

Details on this clone: Its antigen is not known.

The source of this sequence is an adult with an advanced solid tumor such as melanoma, head and neck, liver or kidney cancer. The specimen comprised CD4+ or CD8+ T cells sorted from blood, sampled in a trial of the OX40 agonist ivuxolimab. This chain joins TRBV29-1 and TRBJ1-2; the match to TRBD1 covers 8 bases. CDR3 region: CSVGQGNYGYTF. DNA of the CDR3: TGCAGCGTAGGACAGGGTAACTATGGCTACACCTTC.